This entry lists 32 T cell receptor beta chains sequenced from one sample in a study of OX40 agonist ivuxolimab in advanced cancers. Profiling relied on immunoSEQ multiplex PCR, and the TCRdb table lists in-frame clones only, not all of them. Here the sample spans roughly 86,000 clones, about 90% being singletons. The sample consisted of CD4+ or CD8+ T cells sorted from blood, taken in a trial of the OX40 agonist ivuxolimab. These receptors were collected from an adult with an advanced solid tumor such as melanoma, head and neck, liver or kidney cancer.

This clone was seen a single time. The CDR3: CASSLTPQGAGELFF. The CDR3 DNA reads as TGTGCCAGCAGCTTAACGCCGCAGGGGGCCGGGGAGCTGTTTTTT. The chain couples TRBV11-3 to TRBJ2-2, with 7 bases lining up with TRBD1. Germline V gives CDR1 SGHNT, CDR2 YENEEA. V shed 2 bases and J 6 bases; nucleotides not matched to a gene: 6. This CDR3 spans 15 amino acids.

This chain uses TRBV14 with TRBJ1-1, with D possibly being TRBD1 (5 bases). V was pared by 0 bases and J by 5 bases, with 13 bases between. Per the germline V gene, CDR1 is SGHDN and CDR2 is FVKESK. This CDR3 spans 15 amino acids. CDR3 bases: TGTGCCAGCAGCCAAGAAAGGGGCTGGGGAACTGAAGCTTTCTTT. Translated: CASSQERGWGTEAFF.

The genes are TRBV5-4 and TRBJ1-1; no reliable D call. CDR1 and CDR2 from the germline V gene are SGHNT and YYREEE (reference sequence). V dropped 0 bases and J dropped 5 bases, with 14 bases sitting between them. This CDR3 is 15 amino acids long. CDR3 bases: TGTGCCAGCAGCTTGGGCCACCCATTTTGGACTGAAGCTTTCTTT. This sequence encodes CASSLGHPFWTEAFF.

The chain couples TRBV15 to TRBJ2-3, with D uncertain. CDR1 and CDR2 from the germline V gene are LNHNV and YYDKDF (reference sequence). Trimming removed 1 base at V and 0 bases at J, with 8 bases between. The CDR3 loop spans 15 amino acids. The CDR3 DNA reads TGTGCCACCAGCAGAGCACTTACTAGCACAGATACGCAGTATTTT. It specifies CATSRALTSTDTQYF.

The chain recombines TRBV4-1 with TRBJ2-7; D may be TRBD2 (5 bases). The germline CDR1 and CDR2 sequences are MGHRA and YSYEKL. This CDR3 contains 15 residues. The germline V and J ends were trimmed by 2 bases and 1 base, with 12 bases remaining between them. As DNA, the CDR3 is TGCGCCAGCAGCCAACCCCCCAGCGGTTCCTACGAGCAGTACTTC. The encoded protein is CASSQPPSGSYEQYF.

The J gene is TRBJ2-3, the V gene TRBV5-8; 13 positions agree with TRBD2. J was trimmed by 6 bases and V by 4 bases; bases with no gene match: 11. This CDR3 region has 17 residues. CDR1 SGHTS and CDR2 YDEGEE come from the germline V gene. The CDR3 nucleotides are TGTGCCAGCAGCCCGCGACTAGCGGGGGGCAAGGGGGATACGCAGTATTTT. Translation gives CASSPRLAGGKGDTQYF.

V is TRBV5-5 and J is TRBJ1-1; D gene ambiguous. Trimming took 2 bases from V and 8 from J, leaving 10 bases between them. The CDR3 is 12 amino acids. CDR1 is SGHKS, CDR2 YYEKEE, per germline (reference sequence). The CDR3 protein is CASSFWAREAFF. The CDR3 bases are TGTGCCAGCAGCTTTTGGGCCCGCGAAGCTTTCTTT.

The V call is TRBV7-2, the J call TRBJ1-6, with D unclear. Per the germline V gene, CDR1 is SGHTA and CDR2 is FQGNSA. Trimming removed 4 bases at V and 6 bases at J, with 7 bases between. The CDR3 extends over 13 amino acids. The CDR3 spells CASSSMTNSPLHF. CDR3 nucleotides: TGTGCCAGCAGCTCTATGACTAATTCACCCCTCCACTTT.

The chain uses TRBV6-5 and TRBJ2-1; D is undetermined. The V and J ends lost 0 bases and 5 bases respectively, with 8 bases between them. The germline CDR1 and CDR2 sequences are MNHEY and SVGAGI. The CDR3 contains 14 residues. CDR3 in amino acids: CASSYSLANNEQFF. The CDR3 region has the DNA TGTGCCAGCAGTTACTCCCTCGCCAACAATGAGCAGTTCTTC.

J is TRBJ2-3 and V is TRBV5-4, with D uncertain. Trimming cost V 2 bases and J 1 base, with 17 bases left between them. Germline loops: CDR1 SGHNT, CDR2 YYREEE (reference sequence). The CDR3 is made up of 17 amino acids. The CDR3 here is CASSFYGSGGGTDTQYF. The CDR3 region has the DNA TGTGCCAGCAGCTTCTATGGGTCGGGCGGAGGCACAGATACGCAGTATTTT.

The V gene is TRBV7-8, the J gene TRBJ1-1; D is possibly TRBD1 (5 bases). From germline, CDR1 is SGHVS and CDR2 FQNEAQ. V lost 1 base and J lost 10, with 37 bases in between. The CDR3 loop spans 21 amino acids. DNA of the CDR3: TGTGCCAGCAGCTTAGATTCATTCCAGGGTAGGCAGTGGGGACGTGAAAGGCGAGCTTTCTTT. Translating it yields CASSLDSFQGRQWGRERRAFF.

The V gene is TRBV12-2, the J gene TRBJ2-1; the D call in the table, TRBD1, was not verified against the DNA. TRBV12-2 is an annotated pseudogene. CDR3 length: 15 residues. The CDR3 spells CASRFVGQGMGEQFF. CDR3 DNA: TGTGCAAGTCGCTTCGTGGGACAGGGTATGGGTGAGCAGTTCTTC.

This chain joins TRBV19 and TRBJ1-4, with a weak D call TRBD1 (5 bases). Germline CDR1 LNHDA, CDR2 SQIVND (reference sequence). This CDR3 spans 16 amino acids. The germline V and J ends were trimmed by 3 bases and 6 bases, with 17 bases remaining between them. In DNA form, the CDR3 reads TGTGCCAGTAGTATTTTCGCCTACCAGGGAGATGAAAAACTGTTTTTT. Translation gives CASSIFAYQGDEKLFF.

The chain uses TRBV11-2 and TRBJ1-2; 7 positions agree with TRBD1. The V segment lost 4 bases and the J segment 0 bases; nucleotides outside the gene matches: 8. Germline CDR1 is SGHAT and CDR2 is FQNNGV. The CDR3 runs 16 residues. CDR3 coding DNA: TGTGCCAGCAGCTCCCTGACAGGGACCACTAACTATGGCTACACCTTC. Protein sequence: CASSSLTGTTNYGYTF.

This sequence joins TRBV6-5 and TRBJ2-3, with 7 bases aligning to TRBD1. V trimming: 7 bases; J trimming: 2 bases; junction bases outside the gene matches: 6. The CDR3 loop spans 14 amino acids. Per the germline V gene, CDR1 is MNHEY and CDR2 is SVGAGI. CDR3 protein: CASTTGAHTDTQYF. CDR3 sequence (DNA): TGTGCCAGCACAACAGGGGCACACACAGATACGCAGTATTTT.

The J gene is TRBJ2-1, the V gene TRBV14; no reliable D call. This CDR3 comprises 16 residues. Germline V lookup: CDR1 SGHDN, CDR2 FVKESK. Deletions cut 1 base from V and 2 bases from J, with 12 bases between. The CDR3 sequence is CASSQARTVPYNEQFF. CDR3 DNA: TGTGCCAGCAGCCAAGCGAGAACAGTTCCCTACAATGAGCAGTTCTTC.

The CDR3 nucleotides read TGTGCCAGCAGCTTCACCGGGACAGGGGGTCCTCTTTTGGGGTATGGCTACACCTTC. Amino acid sequence: CASSFTGTGGPLLGYGYTF. The chain combines TRBV28 with TRBJ1-2, with 11 bases identical to TRBD1. With V trimmed by 6 bases and J by 5 bases, 20 bases remained unmatched. The germline V gene encodes CDR1 MDHEN and CDR2 SYDVKM. CDR3 length: 19 residues.

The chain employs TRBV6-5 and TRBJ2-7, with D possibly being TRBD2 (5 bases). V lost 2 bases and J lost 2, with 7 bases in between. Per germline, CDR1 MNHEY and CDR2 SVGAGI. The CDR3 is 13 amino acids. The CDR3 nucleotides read TGTGCCAGCAGTTACAAGAGGGCCTACGAGCAGTACTTC. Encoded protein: CASSYKRAYEQYF.

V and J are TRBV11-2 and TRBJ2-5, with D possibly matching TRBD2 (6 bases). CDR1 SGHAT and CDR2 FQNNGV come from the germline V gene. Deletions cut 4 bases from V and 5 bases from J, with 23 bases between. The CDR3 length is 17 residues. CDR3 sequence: CASSSGFGGGTFETQYF. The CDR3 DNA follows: TGTGCCAGCAGCTCGGGATTCGGGGGTGGGACCTTTGAGACCCAGTACTTC.

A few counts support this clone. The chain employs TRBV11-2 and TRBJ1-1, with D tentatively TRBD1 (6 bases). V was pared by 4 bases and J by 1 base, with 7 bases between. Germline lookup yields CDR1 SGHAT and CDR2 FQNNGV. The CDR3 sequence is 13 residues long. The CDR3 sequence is CASSWTENTEAFF. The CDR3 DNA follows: TGTGCCAGCAGCTGGACAGAGAACACTGAAGCTTTCTTT. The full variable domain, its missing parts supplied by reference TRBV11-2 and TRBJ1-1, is EAGVAQSPRYKIIEKRQSVAFWCNPISGHATLYWYQQILGQGPKLLIQFQNNGVVDDSQLPKDRFSAERLKGVDSTLKIQPAKLEDSAVYLCASSWTENTEAFFGQGTRLTVV.

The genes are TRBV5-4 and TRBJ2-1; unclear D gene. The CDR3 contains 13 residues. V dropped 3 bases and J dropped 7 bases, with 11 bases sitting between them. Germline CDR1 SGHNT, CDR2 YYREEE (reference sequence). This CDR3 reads CASSSQVWNEQFF. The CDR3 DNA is TGTGCCAGCAGCTCCCAGGTTTGGAATGAGCAGTTCTTC.

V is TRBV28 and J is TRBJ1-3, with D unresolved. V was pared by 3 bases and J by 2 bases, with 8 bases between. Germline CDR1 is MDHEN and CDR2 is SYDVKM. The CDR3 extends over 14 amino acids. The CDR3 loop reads CASSFSGAGNTIYF. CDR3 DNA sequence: TGTGCCAGCAGTTTTTCAGGTGCTGGAAACACCATATATTTT. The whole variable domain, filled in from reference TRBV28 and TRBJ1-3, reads DVKVTQSSRYLVKRTGEKVFLECVQDMDHENMFWYRQDPGLGLRLIYFSYDVKMKEKGDIPEGYSVSREKKERFSLILESASTNQTSMYLCASSFSGAGNTIYFGEGSWLTVV.

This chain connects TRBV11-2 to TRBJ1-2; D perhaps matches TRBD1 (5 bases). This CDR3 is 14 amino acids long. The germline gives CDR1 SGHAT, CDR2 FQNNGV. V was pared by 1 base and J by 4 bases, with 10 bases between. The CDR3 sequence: CASSLVGTPYGYTF. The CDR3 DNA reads TGTGCCAGCAGCTTAGTAGGGACTCCCTATGGCTACACCTTC.

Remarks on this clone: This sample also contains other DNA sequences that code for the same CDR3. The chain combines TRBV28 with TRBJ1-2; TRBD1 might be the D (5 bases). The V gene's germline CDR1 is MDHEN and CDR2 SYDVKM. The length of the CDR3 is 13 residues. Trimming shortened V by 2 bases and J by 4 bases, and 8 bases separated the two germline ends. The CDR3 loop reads CASSLRQPYGYTF. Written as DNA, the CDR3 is TGTGCCAGCAGTTTAAGACAGCCCTATGGCTACACCTTC.

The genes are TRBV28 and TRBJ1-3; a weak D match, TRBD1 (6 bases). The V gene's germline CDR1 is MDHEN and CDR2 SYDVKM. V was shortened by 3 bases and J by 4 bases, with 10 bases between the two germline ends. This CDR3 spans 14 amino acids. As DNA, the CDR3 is TGTGCCAGCAGTTTGGGGGGGCCCGGAAACACCATATATTTT. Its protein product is CASSLGGPGNTIYF.

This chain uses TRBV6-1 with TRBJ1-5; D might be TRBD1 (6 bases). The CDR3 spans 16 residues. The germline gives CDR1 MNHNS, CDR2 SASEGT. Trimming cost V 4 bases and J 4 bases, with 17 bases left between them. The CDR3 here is CASSGGAQAANQPQHF. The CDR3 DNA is TGTGCCAGCAGTGGGGGGGCGCAGGCCGCAAATCAGCCCCAGCATTTT.

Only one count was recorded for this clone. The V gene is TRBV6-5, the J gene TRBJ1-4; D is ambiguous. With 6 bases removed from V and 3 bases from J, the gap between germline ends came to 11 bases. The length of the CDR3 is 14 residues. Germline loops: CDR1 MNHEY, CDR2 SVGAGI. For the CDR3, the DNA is TGTGCCAGCAGAGAGGCGGGAGCTAATGAAAAACTGTTTTTT. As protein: CASREAGANEKLFF.

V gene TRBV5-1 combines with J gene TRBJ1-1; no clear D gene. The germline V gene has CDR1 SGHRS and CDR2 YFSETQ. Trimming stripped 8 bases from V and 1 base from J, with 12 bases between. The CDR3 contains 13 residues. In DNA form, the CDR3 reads TGCGCCAGTACCGAGGGAGCGAACACTGAAGCTTTCTTT. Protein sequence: CASTEGANTEAFF.

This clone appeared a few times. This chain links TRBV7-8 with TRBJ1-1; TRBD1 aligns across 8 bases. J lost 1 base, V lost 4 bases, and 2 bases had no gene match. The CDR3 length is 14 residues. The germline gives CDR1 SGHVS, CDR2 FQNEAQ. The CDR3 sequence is CASSSGQGNTEAFF. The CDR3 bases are TGTGCCAGCAGCTCCGGACAGGGGAACACTGAAGCTTTCTTT.

The CDR3 protein is CASSLGPSTDTQYF. DNA for the CDR3: TGCGCCAGCAGCTTGGGCCCTAGCACAGATACGCAGTATTTT. The gene calls are TRBV5-1 and TRBJ2-3; D remains unclear. V lost 0 bases and J lost 0, with 5 bases in between. The CDR3 contains 14 residues. CDR1 SGHRS and CDR2 YFSETQ come from the germline V gene.

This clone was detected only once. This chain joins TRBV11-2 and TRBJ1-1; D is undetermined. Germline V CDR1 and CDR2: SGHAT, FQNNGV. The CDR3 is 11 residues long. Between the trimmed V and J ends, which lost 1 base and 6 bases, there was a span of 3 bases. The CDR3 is CASSLGAEAFF. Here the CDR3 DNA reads TGTGCCAGCAGCTTAGGGGCTGAAGCTTTCTTT.

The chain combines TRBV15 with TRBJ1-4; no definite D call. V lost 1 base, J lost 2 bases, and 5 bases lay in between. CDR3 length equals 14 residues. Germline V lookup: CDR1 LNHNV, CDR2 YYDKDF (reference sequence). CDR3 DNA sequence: TGTGCCACCAGCAGAGGAAGGACTAATGAAAAACTGTTTTTT. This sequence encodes CATSRGRTNEKLFF.